This T cell receptor beta chain was recovered during a study of blood T cell repertoires in COVID-19. Repertoires were generated with immunoSEQ multiplex PCR, while TCRdb's copy carries only in-frame clones and drops some. The sample has more than 250,000 clones; approximately 90% are singletons. The V end was cut by 2 bases, the J end by 2 bases, with 10 bases between. Germline V gene sequence: CDR1 MNHEY, CDR2 SMNVEV (reference sequence). The CDR3 covers 15 residues. V gene TRBV27 combines with J gene TRBJ1-5; weak D call: TRBD1 (6 bases). Sequencing input: PBMCs or T cells enriched from blood (not recorded which). This receptor was obtained from a woman aged 40 to 50 who had recovered from COVID-19. CDR3: CASSLIKGGNQPQHF. Here the CDR3 DNA reads TGTGCCAGCAGTTTAATCAAGGGGGGCAATCAGCCCCAGCATTTT.